Below are 12 T cell receptor beta chains sequenced from a single sample in a study of coeliac disease. Profiling relied on immunoSEQ multiplex PCR, and the TCRdb table lists in-frame clones only, not all of them. The table lists 3,000 to 4,000 clones, roughly 70% of them singletons. The specimen sequenced was lymphocytes from the gut lamina propria. The receptors were sampled from an elderly man without celiac disease.

J is TRBJ1-2 and V is TRBV19; no firm D call. The CDR3 has 14 amino acids. Trimming removed 7 bases from V and 5 bases from J, with 17 bases in between. Germline CDR1 is LNHDA and CDR2 is SQIVND (reference sequence). The CDR3 sequence is CASTIAGLSYGYTF. The DNA of the CDR3 is TGTGCCAGTACTATCGCCGGACTTTCGTATGGCTACACCTTC.

This clone qualifies as medium-sized. V is TRBV10-3 and J is TRBJ2-5, with 7 bases matching TRBD2. There are 15 residues in the CDR3. CDR1 and CDR2 (germline): ENHRY, SYGVKD. V lost 3 bases and J lost 1; bases outside the gene matches: 5. Here the CDR3 reads CAISDWAGVQETQYF. CDR3 bases: TGTGCCATCAGTGACTGGGCGGGGGTCCAAGAGACCCAGTACTTC.

The chain recombines TRBV7-9 with TRBJ2-3; tentative D call: TRBD2 (5 bases). Germline CDR1 is SEHNR and CDR2 is FQNEAQ (reference sequence). V was cut by 6 bases and J by 0 bases, with 13 bases left in between. The CDR3 length is 15 residues. CDR3 in amino acids: CASSTGILSTDTQYF. CDR3 in DNA: TGTGCCAGCAGTACCGGGATACTAAGCACAGATACGCAGTATTTT.

The rearrangement uses TRBV7-2 and TRBJ1-1, with D perhaps TRBD1 (5 bases). V was pared by 4 bases and J by 4 bases, with 10 bases between. This CDR3 has 13 residues. Germline lookup yields CDR1 SGHTA and CDR2 FQGNSA. The DNA for the CDR3 is TGTGCCAGCAGCTCTCAGGGTTCCACTGAAGCTTTCTTT. Amino acids: CASSSQGSTEAFF.

A note on this clone: At one boundary the junction diverges from the germline segment, which might be a read error. The V gene is TRBV7-2, the J gene TRBJ2-5; 11 bases agree with TRBD2. Germline loops: CDR1 SGHTA, CDR2 FQGNSA. CDR3 length equals 15 residues. The CDR3 DNA reads as TGTGCCAGCAGCATAGCGGGGGGGCGCCAAGAGACCCAGTACTTC. It encodes CASSIAGGRQETQYF.

The V and J genes are TRBV29-1 and TRBJ1-1; 9 nucleotides align to TRBD1. Germline CDR1 is SQVTM and CDR2 is ANQGSEA. The CDR3 consists of 16 residues. Germline trimming cut 5 bases from V and 4 bases from J; bases unmatched to any gene: 14. The CDR3 spells CSVWDRERGRGTEAFF. Written as DNA, the CDR3 is TGCAGCGTTTGGGACAGGGAGAGGGGGCGGGGCACTGAAGCTTTCTTT.

The chain joins TRBV6-1 to TRBJ2-1, with 7 bases lining up with TRBD2. From germline, CDR1 is MNHNS and CDR2 SASEGT. The CDR3 runs 11 residues. V lost 3 bases to trimming and J lost 11 bases; unmatched junction nucleotides: 1. CDR3 sequence: CASSEREKQFF. The DNA of the CDR3 is TGTGCCAGCAGTGAGCGGGAGAAGCAGTTCTTC.

V usage is TRBV11-3 and J usage is TRBJ2-7; 11 bases fit TRBD2. This CDR3 region has 15 residues. Germline trimming cut 3 bases from V and 2 bases from J; bases unmatched to any gene: 3. CDR1 and CDR2 (germline): SGHNT, YENEEA. Here the CDR3 DNA reads TGTGCCAGCAGCTTGCCGGGACTAGCGGCCTACGAGCAGTACTTC. Protein: CASSLPGLAAYEQYF. Supplemented by reference TRBV11-3 and TRBJ2-7, the full variable domain reads EAGVVQSPRYKIIEKKQPVAFWCNPISGHNTLYWYLQNLGQGPELLIRYENEEAVDDSQLPKDRFSAERLKGVDSTLKIQPAELGDSAVYLCASSLPGLAAYEQYFGPGTRLTVT.

This sequence joins TRBV19 and TRBJ1-3; D gene uncertain. Trimming shortened V by 9 bases and J by 0 bases, and 12 bases separated the two germline ends. The length of the CDR3 is 14 residues. CDR1 and CDR2 (germline): LNHDA, SQIVND (reference sequence). CDR3 sequence: CASQPGGSGNTIYF. The CDR3 DNA sequence: TGTGCCAGCCAACCCGGCGGCTCTGGAAACACCATATATTTT.

The rearrangement joins TRBV27 to TRBJ2-7; TRBD2 matches at 13 bases. Germline lookup yields CDR1 MNHEY and CDR2 SMNVEV (reference sequence). This CDR3 is 15 amino acids long. V lost 0 bases to trimming and J lost 4 bases; unmatched junction nucleotides: 0. CDR3: CASSLSTSGRYEQYF. For the CDR3, the DNA is TGTGCCAGCAGTTTATCGACTAGCGGGAGGTACGAGCAGTACTTC.

The CDR3 sequence: CASSLAASRGLETQYF. DNA of the CDR3: TGCGCCAGCAGCTTGGCAGCTAGCAGGGGTTTGGAGACCCAGTACTTC. V usage is TRBV5-1 and J usage is TRBJ2-5; perhaps TRBD1 as D (6 bases). V shed 0 bases and J shed 5 bases, with 17 bases lying between them. The CDR3 is 16 residues long. Per the germline V gene, CDR1 is SGHRS and CDR2 is YFSETQ. The variable domain in full, completed from reference TRBV5-1 and TRBJ2-5, reads KAGVTQTPRYLIKTRGQQVTLSCSPISGHRSVSWYQQTPGQGLQFLFEYFSETQRNKGNFPGRFSGRQFSNSRSEMNVSTLELGDSALYLCASSLAASRGLETQYFGPGTRLLVL.

In this sample, this clone turned up a few times. The rearrangement links TRBV18 to TRBJ1-2; 10 positions match TRBD1. Germline V gene lookup returns CDR1 KGHSH and CDR2 LQKENI. The CDR3 consists of 14 residues. The V segment lost 3 bases and the J segment 7 bases; nucleotides outside the gene matches: 5. The chain's CDR3 is CASSPGQGTVGYTF. Written as DNA, the CDR3 is TGTGCCAGCTCACCGGGACAGGGGACTGTTGGCTACACCTTC.